Shown below are 13 T cell receptor beta chains from a single sample sequenced in a study of radiation and T cells in renal cell carcinoma. The time point: baseline pretreatment blood. Noted treatment: 15 Gy SBRT to primary tumor, nephrectomy 4 weeks later. Sequencing was performed with immunoSEQ multiplex PCR; in TCRdb, only in-frame clones are kept and a portion is missing. This table has 94,000 or so clones, 65% to 85% appearing once. The sequencing here drew on blood, taken from a patient whose treatment included radiotherapy and nephrectomy. The receptors here all came from a man in his fifties or sixties with renal cell carcinoma.

There are a few counts of this clone. The chain employs TRBV7-2 and TRBJ2-7; 9 bases fit TRBD2. Germline V CDR1 and CDR2: SGHTA, FQGNSA. V shed 3 bases and J 7 bases; nucleotides not matched to a gene: 7. The CDR3 runs to 14 residues. DNA of the CDR3: TGTGCCAGCAGCTTTTCCGGACTAGCGAGGGAGCAGTACTTC. Its translation is CASSFSGLAREQYF.

This clone came up many times. This chain connects TRBV10-3 to TRBJ2-2; D may be TRBD1 or TRBD2 (6 bases each). The CDR3 sequence is 15 residues long. Germline loops: CDR1 ENHRY, CDR2 SYGVKD. Trimming took 3 bases from V and 5 from J, leaving 13 bases between them. Here the CDR3 DNA reads TGTGCCATCAGTGATCAGGGGAGGAAGACCGGGGAGCTGTTTTTT. Translating it yields CAISDQGRKTGELFF.

V gene TRBV30 combines with J gene TRBJ1-5; the match to TRBD1 covers 9 bases. This CDR3 region has 17 residues. From germline, CDR1 is GTSNPN and CDR2 SVGIG (reference sequence). V was clipped by 0 bases and J by 0 bases; unmatched bases: 6. CDR3 bases: TGTGCCTGGAGTGTTACAGGGGGCATCGGTAGCAATCAGCCCCAGCATTTT. Translated: CAWSVTGGIGSNQPQHF.

CDR3 nucleotides: TGTGCCAGCAGCTTGGTGCACGCCACCGGGGAGCTGTTTTTT. Its translation: CASSLVHATGELFF. The rearrangement links TRBV5-4 to TRBJ2-2; D gene uncertain. Germline values: CDR1 SGHNT, CDR2 YYREEE (reference sequence). The V gene lost 0 bases and the J gene lost 4 bases, with 7 bases spanning the gap. This CDR3 contains 14 residues.

The chain recombines TRBV2 with TRBJ2-5; TRBD2 is a possible D gene (6 bases). The CDR3 runs 13 residues. The ends were cut back, 4 bases at V and 4 bases at J, with 10 bases in the middle. Per the germline V gene, CDR1 is SNHLY and CDR2 is FYNNEI. CDR3 protein: CASSGSGVETQYF. Here the CDR3 DNA reads TGTGCCAGCAGTGGTAGCGGCGTAGAGACCCAGTACTTC.

The chain employs TRBV6-1 and TRBJ2-3; tentatively, D is TRBD1 (6 bases). V dropped 3 bases and J dropped 3 bases, with 13 bases sitting between them. Germline values: CDR1 MNHNS, CDR2 SASEGT. This CDR3 has 15 residues. CDR3 protein: CASSEGRGLTDTQYF. The CDR3 DNA sequence: TGTGCCAGCAGTGAGGGCAGGGGCTTGACAGATACGCAGTATTTT.

The chain recombines TRBV2 with TRBJ1-4, with TRBD1 as a possible D gene (6 bases). Looked up from germline, CDR1 is SNHLY and CDR2 is FYNNEI. CDR3 size: 14 residues. V was cut by 4 bases and J by 2 bases, with 8 bases left in between. The CDR3 nucleotides read TGTGCCAGCAGTGCCCAGGGGACTAATGAAAAACTGTTTTTT. Encoded protein: CASSAQGTNEKLFF.

This CDR3 reads CASSQGMDNYGYTF. The DNA of the CDR3 is TGCGCCAGCAGCCAGGGGATGGATAACTATGGCTACACCTTC. The chain uses TRBV5-1 and TRBJ1-2; possibly TRBD1 for D (6 bases). This CDR3 has 14 residues. Germline V gene data show CDR1 as SGHRS and CDR2 as YFSETQ. V lost 4 bases and J 1 base, leaving 11 bases between the germline ends.

CDR3 residues: CASSLMPGMNTEAFF. The CDR3 bases are TGTGCCAGCAGCTTAATGCCAGGGATGAACACTGAAGCTTTCTTT. This sequence joins TRBV7-3 and TRBJ1-1, with D tentatively TRBD1 (5 bases). The germline V and J ends were trimmed by 1 base and 0 bases, with 9 bases remaining between them. The CDR3 extends over 15 amino acids. Per germline, CDR1 SGHTA and CDR2 FQGTGA.

J is TRBJ2-5 and V is TRBV7-6; 8 bases are shared with TRBD2. The CDR3 has 15 residues. The germline CDR1 and CDR2 sequences are SGHVS and FNYEAQ. V trimming: 1 base; J trimming: 5 bases; junction bases outside the gene matches: 6. This CDR3 is CASSLDEREIETQYF. The CDR3 DNA sequence: TGTGCCAGCAGCTTAGATGAGCGGGAGATTGAGACCCAGTACTTC.

The chain joins TRBV5-4 to TRBJ2-1; 10 bases are shared with TRBD2. V lost 0 bases, J lost 2 bases, and 8 bases stayed unmatched. The CDR3 extends over 18 amino acids. The germline V gene encodes CDR1 SGHNT and CDR2 YYREEE (reference sequence). Here the CDR3 DNA reads TGTGCCAGCAGCTTGGCTAGCGGGAGATTTATGGCCTACAATGAGCAGTTCTTC. As protein: CASSLASGRFMAYNEQFF. The entire variable domain, with the rest obtained from reference TRBV5-4 and TRBJ2-1, is as follows: ETGVTQSPTHLIKTRGQQVTLRCSSQSGHNTVSWYQQALGQGPQFIFQYYREEENGRGNFPPRFSGLQFPNYSSELNVNALELDDSALYLCASSLASGRFMAYNEQFFGPGTRLTVL.

Here the CDR3 reads CASSTLGTGAGEQFF. Here the CDR3 DNA reads TGTGCCAGTAGTACCCTTGGGACGGGAGCGGGTGAGCAGTTCTTC. The genes are TRBV19 and TRBJ2-1; TRBD2 might be the D (6 bases). The V and J ends lost 4 bases and 9 bases respectively, with 19 bases between them. In germline, CDR1 is LNHDA, CDR2 SQIVND (reference sequence). The CDR3 runs to 15 residues.

The gene calls are TRBV7-3 and TRBJ2-6; D uncertain. V shed 2 bases and J shed 2 bases, with 4 bases lying between them. Germline CDR1 SGHTA, CDR2 FQGTGA. CDR3 length equals 14 residues. The CDR3 sequence is CASSLVPGANVLTF. The CDR3 nucleotides are TGTGCCAGCAGCTTAGTCCCTGGGGCCAACGTCCTGACTTTC.